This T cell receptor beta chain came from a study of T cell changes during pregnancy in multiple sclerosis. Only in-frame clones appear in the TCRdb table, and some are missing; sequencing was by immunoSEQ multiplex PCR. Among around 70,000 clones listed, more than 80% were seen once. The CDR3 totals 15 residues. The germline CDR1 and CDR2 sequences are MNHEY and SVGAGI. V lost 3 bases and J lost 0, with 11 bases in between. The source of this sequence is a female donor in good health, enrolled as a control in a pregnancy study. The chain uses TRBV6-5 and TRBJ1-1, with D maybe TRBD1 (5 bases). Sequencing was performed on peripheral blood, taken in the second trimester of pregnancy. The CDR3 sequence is CASSYSRGMNTEAFF. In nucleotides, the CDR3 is TGTGCCAGCAGTTATTCCCGGGGGATGAACACTGAAGCTTTCTTT.